This note documents a single T cell receptor (beta chain) sequence. Its antigen remains unidentified. Sequencing used immunoSEQ multiplex PCR; TCRdb keeps in-frame clones, though not all of them. The repertoire holds about 85,000 clones, approximately 86% seen once, with about 7.5% in the top ten. This specimen belongs to a study of T cell responses to AZD1222 COVID-19 vaccine. Overall study: Doses given second, at about 4 or about 12 weeks, were pooled. Findings and limits, study-wide: White British ancestry dominated among donors, who included more females, and clonal diversity was possibly underestimated. The study found vaccine-associated CD4 TCRs spanning spike, dominant at 160-218 and 743-854.

V lost 3 bases to trimming and J lost 2 bases, with 14 bases between them. The length of the CDR3 is 16 residues. Germline CDR1 reads ENHRY; CDR2 reads SYGVKD. The J gene is TRBJ2-1, the V gene TRBV10-3; no firm D call. The specimen comprised peripheral blood, sampled on day 0 of AZD1222 vaccination. This clonotype originated in an adult in good health. The chain's CDR3 is CAISDPGGITYNEQFF. CDR3 bases: TGTGCCATCAGTGACCCGGGTGGGATAACCTACAATGAGCAGTTCTTC.